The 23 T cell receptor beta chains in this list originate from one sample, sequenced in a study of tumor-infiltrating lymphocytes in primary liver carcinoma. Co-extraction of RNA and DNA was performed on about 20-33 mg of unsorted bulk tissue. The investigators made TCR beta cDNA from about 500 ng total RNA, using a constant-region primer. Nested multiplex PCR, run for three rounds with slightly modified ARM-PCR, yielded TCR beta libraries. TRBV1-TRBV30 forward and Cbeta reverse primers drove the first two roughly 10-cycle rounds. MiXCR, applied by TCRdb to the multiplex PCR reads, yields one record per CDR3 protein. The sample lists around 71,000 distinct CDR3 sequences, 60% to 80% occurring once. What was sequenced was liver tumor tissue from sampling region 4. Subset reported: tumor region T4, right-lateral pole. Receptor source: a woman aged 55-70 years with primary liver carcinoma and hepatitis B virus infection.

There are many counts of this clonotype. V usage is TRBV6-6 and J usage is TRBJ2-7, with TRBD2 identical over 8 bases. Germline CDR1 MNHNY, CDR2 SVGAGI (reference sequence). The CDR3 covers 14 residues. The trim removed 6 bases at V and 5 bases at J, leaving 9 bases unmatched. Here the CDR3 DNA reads TGTGCCAGCAGCATCAGACTAGCGAGGGACGAGCAGTACTTC. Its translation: CASSIRLARDEQYF.

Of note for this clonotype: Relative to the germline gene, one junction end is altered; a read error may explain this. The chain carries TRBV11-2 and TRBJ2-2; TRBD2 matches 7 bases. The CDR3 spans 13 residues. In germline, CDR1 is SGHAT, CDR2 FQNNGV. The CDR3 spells CASSTRASGELLF. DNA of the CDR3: TGTGCCAGCAGCACCAGGGCGAGCGGGGAGCTGCTTTTT.

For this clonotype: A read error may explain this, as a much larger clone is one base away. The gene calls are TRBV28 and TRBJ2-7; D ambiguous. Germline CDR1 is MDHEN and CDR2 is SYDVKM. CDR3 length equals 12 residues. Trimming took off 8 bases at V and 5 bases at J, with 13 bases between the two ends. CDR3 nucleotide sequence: TGTGCCAGCCGCCTCTTGGAAGACGAGCAGTACTTC. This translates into CASRLLEDEQYF.

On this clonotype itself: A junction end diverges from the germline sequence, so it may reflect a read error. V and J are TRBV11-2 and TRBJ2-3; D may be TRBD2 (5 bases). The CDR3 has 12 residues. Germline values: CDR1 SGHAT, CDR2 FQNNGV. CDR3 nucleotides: TGCGCCTGCAGCCCCTGGGCGGGTACGCAGTATTTT. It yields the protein CACSPWAGTQYF. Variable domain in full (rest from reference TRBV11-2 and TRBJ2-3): EAGVAQSPRYKIIEKRQSVAFWCNPISGHATLYWYQQILGQGPKLLIQFQNNGVVDDSQLPKDRFSAERLKGVDSTLKIQPAKLEDSAVYLCACSPWAGTQYFGPGTRLTVL.

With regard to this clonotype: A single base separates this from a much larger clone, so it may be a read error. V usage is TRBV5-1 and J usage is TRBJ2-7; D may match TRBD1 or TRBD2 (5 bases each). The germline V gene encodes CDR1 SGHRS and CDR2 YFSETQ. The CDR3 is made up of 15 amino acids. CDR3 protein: CSSSLQRGPSYEQYF. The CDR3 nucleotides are TGCTCCAGCAGCTTGCAGAGGGGTCCTTCCTACGAGCAGTACTTC.

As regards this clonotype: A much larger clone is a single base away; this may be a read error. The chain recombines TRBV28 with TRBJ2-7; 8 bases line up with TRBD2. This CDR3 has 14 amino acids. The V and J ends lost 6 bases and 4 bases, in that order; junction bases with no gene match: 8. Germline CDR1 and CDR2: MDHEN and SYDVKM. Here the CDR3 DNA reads TGTGCCAGCAGCCGCCGGACTAGCAAATACGAGCAGTACTTC. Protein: CASSRRTSKYEQYF. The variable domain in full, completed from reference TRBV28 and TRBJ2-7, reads DVKVTQSSRYLVKRTGEKVFLECVQDMDHENMFWYRQDPGLGLRLIYFSYDVKMKEKGDIPEGYSVSREKKERFSLILESASTNQTSMYLCASSRRTSKYEQYFGPGTRLTVT.

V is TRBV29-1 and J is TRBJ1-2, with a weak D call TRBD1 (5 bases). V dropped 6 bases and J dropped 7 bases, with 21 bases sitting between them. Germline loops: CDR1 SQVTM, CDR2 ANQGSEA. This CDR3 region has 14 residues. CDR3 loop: CSVPPGDWAGGYTF. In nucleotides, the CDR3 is TGCAGCGTCCCCCCCGGGGACTGGGCAGGTGGCTACACCTTC.

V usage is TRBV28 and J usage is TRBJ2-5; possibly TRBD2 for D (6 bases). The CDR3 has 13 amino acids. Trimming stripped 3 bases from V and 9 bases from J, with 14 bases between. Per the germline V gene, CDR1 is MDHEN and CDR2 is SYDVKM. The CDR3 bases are TGTGCCAGCAGTTTGGGAGGCCGCGAGTCCCAGTACTTC. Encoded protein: CASSLGGRESQYF.

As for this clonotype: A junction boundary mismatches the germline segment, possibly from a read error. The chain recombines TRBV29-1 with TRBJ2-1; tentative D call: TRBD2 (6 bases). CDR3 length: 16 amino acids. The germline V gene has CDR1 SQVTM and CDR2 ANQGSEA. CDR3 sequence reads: CSVEEGSGWAYNEQFF. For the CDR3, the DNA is TGCAGTGTTGAAGAAGGGAGCGGGTGGGCCTACAATGAGCAGTTCTTC.

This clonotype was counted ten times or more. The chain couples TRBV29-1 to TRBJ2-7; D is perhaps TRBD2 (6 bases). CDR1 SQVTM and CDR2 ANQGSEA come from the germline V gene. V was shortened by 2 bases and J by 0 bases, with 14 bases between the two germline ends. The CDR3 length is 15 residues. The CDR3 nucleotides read TGCAGCGTTGAAACCTTTAGCGGATACTCCTACGAGCAGTACTTC. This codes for CSVETFSGYSYEQYF.

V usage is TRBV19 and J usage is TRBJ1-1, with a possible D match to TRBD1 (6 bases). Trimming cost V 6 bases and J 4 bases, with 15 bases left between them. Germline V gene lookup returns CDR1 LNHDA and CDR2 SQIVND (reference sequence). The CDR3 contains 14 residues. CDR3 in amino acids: CASRGGQRVTEAFF. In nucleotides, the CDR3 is TGTGCCAGTAGGGGTGGACAGCGCGTCACTGAAGCTTTCTTT.

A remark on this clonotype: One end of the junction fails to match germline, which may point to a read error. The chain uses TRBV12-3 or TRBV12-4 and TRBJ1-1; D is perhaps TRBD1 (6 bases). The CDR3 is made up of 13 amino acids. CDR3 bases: TGTGCCAGCATAAGGACAGAGAACACTGAAGTTTTCTTT. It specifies CASIRTENTEVFF.

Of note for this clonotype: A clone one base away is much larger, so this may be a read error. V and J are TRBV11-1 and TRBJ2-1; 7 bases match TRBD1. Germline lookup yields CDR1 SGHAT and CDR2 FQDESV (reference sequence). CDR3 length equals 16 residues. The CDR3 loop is CASSYHPGQTYNEEFF. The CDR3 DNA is TGTGCCAGCAGCTATCATCCGGGACAGACCTACAATGAGGAGTTCTTC.

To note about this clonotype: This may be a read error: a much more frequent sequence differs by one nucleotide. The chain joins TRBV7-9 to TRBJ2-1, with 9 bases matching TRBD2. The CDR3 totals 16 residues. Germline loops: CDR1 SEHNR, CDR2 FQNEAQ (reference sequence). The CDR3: CASSPNSGSSNNEQFF. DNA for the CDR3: TGTGCCAGCAGTCCCAATAGCGGGAGCTCCAACAATGAGCAGTTCTTC.

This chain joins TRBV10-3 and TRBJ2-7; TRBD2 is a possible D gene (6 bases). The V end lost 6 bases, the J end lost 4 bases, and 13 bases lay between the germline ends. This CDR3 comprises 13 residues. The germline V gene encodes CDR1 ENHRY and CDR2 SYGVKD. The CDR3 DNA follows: TGTGCCATCAGCCTTAGCGGATCGTACGAGCAGTACTTC. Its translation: CAISLSGSYEQYF.

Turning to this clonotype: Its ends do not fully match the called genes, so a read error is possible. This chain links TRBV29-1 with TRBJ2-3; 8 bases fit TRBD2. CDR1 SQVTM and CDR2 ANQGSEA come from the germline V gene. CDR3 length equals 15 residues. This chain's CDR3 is CSVHSGGTNLHAQYF. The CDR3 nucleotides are TGCAGCGTTCACTCGGGGGGGACTAACCTCCATGCGCAGTATTTC.

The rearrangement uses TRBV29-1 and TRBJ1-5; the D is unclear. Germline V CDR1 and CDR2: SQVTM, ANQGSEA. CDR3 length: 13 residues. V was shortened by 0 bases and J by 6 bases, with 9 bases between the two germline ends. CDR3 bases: TGCAGCGTTGAAGATGCACCTAGTCAGCCCCAGCATTTT. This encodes CSVEDAPSQPQHF.

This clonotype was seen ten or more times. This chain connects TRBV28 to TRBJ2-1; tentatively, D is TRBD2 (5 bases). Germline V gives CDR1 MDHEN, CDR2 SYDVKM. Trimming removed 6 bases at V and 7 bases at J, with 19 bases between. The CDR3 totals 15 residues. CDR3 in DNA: TGTGCCAGCAGCCGACTAAACTCAATCCCGAATGAGCAGTTCTTC. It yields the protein CASSRLNSIPNEQFF.

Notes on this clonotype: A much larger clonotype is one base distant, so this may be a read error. The CDR3 reads CAIKPVGFAEKLFF. The CDR3 DNA follows: TGTGCCATCAAACCTGTGGGATTCGCTGAAAAACTGTTTTTT. The V and J genes are TRBV28 and TRBJ1-4; D is unclear. Germline-derived CDR1 and CDR2 are MDHEN and SYDVKM. The CDR3 length is 14 residues. V lost 10 bases and J 7 bases, leaving 19 bases between the germline ends.

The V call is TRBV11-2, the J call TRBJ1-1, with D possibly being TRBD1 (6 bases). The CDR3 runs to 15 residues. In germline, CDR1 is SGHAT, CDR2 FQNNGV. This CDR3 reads CVGSRPAGGRTEAFF. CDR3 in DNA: TGTGTCGGGAGCCGCCCTGCCGGGGGGCGGACTGAAGCTTTCTTT.

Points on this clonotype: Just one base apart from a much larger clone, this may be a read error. As DNA, the CDR3 is TGCAGTGGCAGCCTAATCATGACCGGCCAGTCCTATGGCTACACCTTC. This codes for CSGSLIMTGQSYGYTF. V and J are TRBV20-1 and TRBJ1-2, with D unresolved. V was clipped by 7 bases and J by 4 bases, with 25 bases between them. The CDR3 consists of 16 residues. The germline CDR1 and CDR2 sequences are DFQATT and SNEGSKA (reference sequence).

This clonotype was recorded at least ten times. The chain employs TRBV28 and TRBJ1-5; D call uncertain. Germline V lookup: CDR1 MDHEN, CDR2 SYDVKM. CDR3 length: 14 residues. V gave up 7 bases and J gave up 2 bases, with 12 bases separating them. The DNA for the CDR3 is TGTGCCAGCACGCGGTCCCTGGGCAATCAGCCCCAGCATTTT. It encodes CASTRSLGNQPQHF.

In DNA, the CDR3 is TGTGCCAGCAGCTTAGTTCGCAGGGGAAGGCAGTATTTT. It translates to CASSLVRRGRQYF. The V and J genes are TRBV7-2 and TRBJ2-3; possible D gene TRBD1, 6 bases. The germline CDR1 and CDR2 sequences are SGHTA and FQGNSA. The V end lost 1 base, the J end lost 11 bases, and 13 bases lay between the germline ends. This CDR3 comprises 13 residues.